This T cell receptor beta chain was identified during a study of T cells in Graves' hyperthyroidism and ophthalmopathy. This clonotype was counted many times. TCR beta CDR3 sequences were amplified from RNA transcripts. HTBI primers drove first-round RT-PCR of the TCR CDR3. In TCRdb, the multiplex PCR reads were re-called with MiXCR into one record per CDR3 protein. The sample includes 300,000 to 450,000 distinct CDR3 sequences, roughly 14% of them seen just once. Trimming removed 4 bases from V and 2 bases from J, with 11 bases in between. Germline V gene lookup returns CDR1 DFQATT and CDR2 SNEGSKA (reference sequence). The CDR3 consists of 14 residues.

The receptor's source is a woman in her twenties or thirties with Graves' ophthalmopathy. The sequencing sample was made of blood. The chain recombines TRBV20-1 with TRBJ2-2, with D perhaps matching TRBD1 (7 bases). CDR3 coding DNA: TGCAGTGCTATCCAGGGGGGAAACACCGGGGAGCTGTTTTTT. This sequence encodes CSAIQGGNTGELFF.